The T cell receptor beta chain described here comes from a study of identical twins. V lost 9 bases to trimming and J lost 9 bases, with 24 bases between them. CDR1 and CDR2 from the germline V gene are MNHNS and SASEGT. The CDR3 is 15 amino acids. Whole-study findings and limits: The study found excess low generation probability among twin-shared out-of-frame alpha sequences.

TCRdb fed the 5' RACE reads into MiXCR, producing one record per CDR3 protein. This sample has 150,000 or so distinct CDR3 sequences; around 3.5% occur once, and the top ten carry 8.1%. This clonotype has a count of ten or more. No antigen is known for it. The sequence was collected from a man between 18 and 29 years old in good health. This chain links TRBV6-1 with TRBJ2-1, with D perhaps TRBD2 (6 bases). The sequenced sample consisted of memory T cells sorted from blood. CDR3 sequence reads: CASTVRGTPHSEQFF. CDR3 bases: TGTGCCAGTACGGTTCGCGGGACTCCCCACAGTGAGCAGTTCTTC.